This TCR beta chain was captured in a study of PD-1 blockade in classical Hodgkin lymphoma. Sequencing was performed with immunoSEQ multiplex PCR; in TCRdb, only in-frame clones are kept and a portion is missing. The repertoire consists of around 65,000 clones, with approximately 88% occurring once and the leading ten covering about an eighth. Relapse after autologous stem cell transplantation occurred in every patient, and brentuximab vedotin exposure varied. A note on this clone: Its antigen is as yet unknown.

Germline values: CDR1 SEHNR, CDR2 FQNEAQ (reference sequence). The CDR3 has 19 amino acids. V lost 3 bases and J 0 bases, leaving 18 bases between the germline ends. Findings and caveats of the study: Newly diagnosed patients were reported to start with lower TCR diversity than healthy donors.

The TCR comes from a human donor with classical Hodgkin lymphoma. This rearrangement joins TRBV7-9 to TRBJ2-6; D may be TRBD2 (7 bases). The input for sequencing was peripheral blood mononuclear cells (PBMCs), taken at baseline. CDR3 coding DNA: TGTGCCAGCAGCTTTATCGCGGGGGCCCTCTCCTCTGGGGCCAACGTCCTGACTTTC. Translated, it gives CASSFIAGALSSGANVLTF.